The T cell receptor (beta chain) described here comes from a study of T cell clones after liver transplantation. Study context: TCRbeta sequencing after a pre-transplant mixed lymphocyte reaction identified graft-donor-reactive clones, later tracked in post-transplant blood. At least one year of complete immunosuppression withdrawal without enzymes over twice normal defined tolerance. Study-wide results and caveats: In two subjects, few donor cells limited the measurable donor-reactive repertoire.

Trimming cost V 5 bases and J 1 base; bases outside gene matches: 3. This CDR3 spans 15 amino acids. Germline values: CDR1 MGHDK, CDR2 SYGVNS. Concerning this clone itself: Its antigen remains unknown.

Produced via immunoSEQ multiplex PCR; TCRdb's table is partial and in-frame only. The sample has about 50,000 clones, about 67% seen once. The receptor's source is a human patient who received a liver transplant. Some T cells may have originated in the graft donor. This specimen was CD4+ T cells from blood, taken roughly 56 months after liver transplant. The chain couples TRBV25-1 to TRBJ2-3, with TRBD2 identical over 10 bases. The CDR3 reads CASSPLAGGTDTQYF. CDR3 DNA: TGTGCCAGCAGTCCCCTAGCGGGGGGCACAGATACGCAGTATTTT.